The next 30 T cell receptor beta chains were all read from a single sample in a study of blood T cell repertoires in COVID-19. Sequencing used immunoSEQ multiplex PCR; TCRdb keeps in-frame clones, though not all of them. The sample has under 300,000 clones; around 91% are singletons. Sequenced material: PBMCs or T cells enriched from blood (not recorded which). The receptor source for this set is a woman under 30 who had recovered from COVID-19.

The J gene is TRBJ1-1, the V gene TRBV6-5; perhaps TRBD1 as D (5 bases). V shed 4 bases and J shed 6 bases, with 18 bases lying between them. The CDR3 extends over 15 amino acids. Germline-derived CDR1 and CDR2 are MNHEY and SVGAGI. The CDR3: CASSSQAPGGAEAFF. CDR3 coding DNA: TGTGCCAGCAGTTCCCAAGCGCCCGGGGGGGCTGAAGCTTTCTTT.

The V gene is TRBV4-2, the J gene TRBJ2-5; TRBD2 agrees at 9 bases. The junction had 4 bases not matched to a gene; V was cut back by 1 base and J by 1 base. From germline, CDR1 is LGHNA and CDR2 YNFKEQ. The CDR3 extends over 16 amino acids. Here the CDR3 reads CASSQGGGALQETQYF. CDR3 DNA: TGTGCCAGCAGCCAAGGCGGGGGGGCGCTCCAAGAGACCCAGTACTTC.

This chain joins TRBV9 and TRBJ1-5; D is uncertain. Germline CDR1 SGDLS, CDR2 YYNGEE. CDR3 length: 14 amino acids. Trimming removed 5 bases at V and 0 bases at J, with 9 bases between. The DNA for the CDR3 is TGTGCCAGCAGTCCAGACTATAGCAATCAGCCCCAGCATTTT. It codes for CASSPDYSNQPQHF.

The rearrangement joins TRBV2 to TRBJ1-1; the D gene is possibly TRBD1 (5 bases). This CDR3 comprises 16 residues. V lost 5 bases, J lost 2 bases, and 18 bases lay in between. Germline values: CDR1 SNHLY, CDR2 FYNNEI. The CDR3 sequence: CASSYFDFQGNTEAFF. The CDR3 DNA sequence: TGTGCCAGCAGTTATTTCGATTTCCAGGGAAACACTGAAGCTTTCTTT.

The chain uses TRBV18 and TRBJ1-2, with TRBD1 as a possible D gene (5 bases). Germline CDR1 and CDR2: KGHSH and LQKENI. CDR3 size: 15 residues. The ends were cut back, 0 bases at V and 2 bases at J, with 10 bases in the middle. The CDR3 loop is CASSPPAGANYGYTF. The CDR3, as DNA: TGTGCCAGCTCACCACCGGCTGGGGCCAACTATGGCTACACCTTC.

The CDR3 nucleotides read TGTGCCAGCTCACACGGACAGGAGACTGAAGCTTTCTTT. Translated, it gives CASSHGQETEAFF. V is TRBV18 and J is TRBJ1-1; 7 bases line up with TRBD1. Germline V gene sequence: CDR1 KGHSH, CDR2 LQKENI. J gave up 5 bases and V 4 bases, and 4 bases lay outside the gene matches. This CDR3 is 13 amino acids long.

The CDR3 loop reads CASSYARAHEQYF. Written as DNA, the CDR3 is TGTGCCAGCAGTTACGCCAGGGCCCACGAGCAGTACTTC. V usage is TRBV6-5 and J usage is TRBJ2-7; D is possibly TRBD1 (5 bases). Germline V lookup: CDR1 MNHEY, CDR2 SVGAGI. CDR3 length: 13 residues. V lost 2 bases, J lost 5 bases, and 10 bases lay in between.

About this clone itself: At one end, the junction sequence differs from germline, possibly due to a read error. CDR3 DNA: TGTGCTAGCAGCTCGAGTAGCGGGGGTTACACCGGGGAGCTGTTTTTT. Protein product: CASSSSSGGYTGELFF. The chain combines TRBV7-7 with TRBJ2-2; 9 bases fit TRBD2. Germline V gives CDR1 SSHAT, CDR2 FNYEAQ (reference sequence). The CDR3 extends over 16 amino acids.

The V gene is TRBV13, the J gene TRBJ2-7, with 11 nucleotides matching TRBD1. CDR1 is PRHDT and CDR2 is FYEKMQ in the germline V gene (reference sequence). Unmatched junction bases numbered 8, after V lost 4 bases and J lost 6 bases. The CDR3 contains 15 residues. The CDR3 spells CASSSGQGAWSEQYF. The CDR3 DNA reads TGTGCCAGCAGCTCAGGACAGGGGGCATGGAGCGAGCAGTACTTC.

The chain uses TRBV10-3 and TRBJ1-4; 9 bases agree with TRBD1. V was clipped by 6 bases and J by 2 bases; unmatched bases: 13. Germline CDR1 is ENHRY and CDR2 is SYGVKD. The CDR3 length is 18 residues. The CDR3 sequence: CAISGGQGKETTNEKLFF. CDR3 DNA sequence: TGTGCCATCAGCGGGGGACAGGGAAAAGAAACGACTAATGAAAAACTGTTTTTT.

This clone has a single count. The chain joins TRBV5-1 to TRBJ2-5; the match to TRBD1 covers 7 bases. The J segment lost 4 bases and the V segment lost 3 bases, leaving 6 bases of the junction unmatched. The CDR3 is 14 residues long. Germline CDR1 is SGHRS and CDR2 is YFSETQ. In DNA, the CDR3 is TGCGCCAGCAGCTCCCAACCAGGGGGAGAGACCCAGTACTTC. Its translation is CASSSQPGGETQYF.

This clone was found once. V gene TRBV7-9 combines with J gene TRBJ1-1; a weak D match, TRBD1 (5 bases). Per the germline V gene, CDR1 is SEHNR and CDR2 is FQNEAQ (reference sequence). Trimming left V 5 bases short and J 8 bases short, with 12 bases between. The CDR3 totals 12 residues. CDR3 sequence (DNA): TGTGCCAGCAGCCTATTAAACAGGGAAGCTTTCTTT. This gives the protein CASSLLNREAFF. Based on the CDR3 plus reference TRBV7-9 and TRBJ1-1, the full variable domain is DTGVSQNPRHKITKRGQNVTFRCDPISEHNRLYWYRQTLGQGPEFLTYFQNEAQLEKSRLLSDRFSAERPKGSFSTLEIQRTEQGDSAMYLCASSLLNREAFFGQGTRLTVV.

The chain is built from TRBV27 and TRBJ2-4; TRBD2 aligns across 9 bases. CDR3 length: 15 amino acids. With 4 bases clipped from V and 9 bases from J, the junction kept 10 bases outside the gene matches. CDR1 is MNHEY and CDR2 is SMNVEV in the germline V gene (reference sequence). The CDR3 DNA is TGTGCCAGCAGTTCGACCGGGACTAGCTATAGCATTCAGTACTTC. This translates into CASSSTGTSYSIQYF.

This chain connects TRBV2 to TRBJ2-2; 8 bases are a match to TRBD1. J lost 7 bases, V lost 6 bases, and 4 bases had no gene match. CDR1 SNHLY and CDR2 FYNNEI come from the germline V gene. There are 13 residues in the CDR3. The CDR3 coding sequence is TGTGCCAGCAGCGGACAGGGTGTCGGGGAGCTGTTTTTT. Its protein is CASSGQGVGELFF.

The V gene is TRBV25-1, the J gene TRBJ1-1, with 10 positions matching TRBD1. With 6 bases clipped from V and 1 base from J, the junction kept 8 bases outside the gene matches. The CDR3 length is 16 residues. Germline V gene data show CDR1 as MGHDK and CDR2 as SYGVNS. In nucleotides, the CDR3 is TGTGCCAGCAGCGCCCGACAGGGGGCGTGGAACACTGAAGCTTTCTTT. Translated, it gives CASSARQGAWNTEAFF.

This clone was recorded only once. V gene TRBV7-9 combines with J gene TRBJ1-2; 8 nucleotides match TRBD1. Per the germline V gene, CDR1 is SEHNR and CDR2 is FQNEAQ (reference sequence). Trimming cost V 7 bases and J 5 bases; bases outside gene matches: 15. The CDR3 spans 16 residues. CDR3 sequence (DNA): TGTGCCAGCACCGAGGAACTTGGGACAGGCGATTATGGCTACACCTTC. Protein product: CASTEELGTGDYGYTF.

J is TRBJ2-7 and V is TRBV7-9, with TRBD2 identical over 7 bases. Germline-derived CDR1 and CDR2 are SEHNR and FQNEAQ (reference sequence). The CDR3 consists of 14 residues. The V gene end was trimmed by 3 bases and the J gene end by 3 bases; junction bases not matched to a gene: 5. The CDR3 DNA sequence: TGTGCCAGCAGCTTCCTAGCGGAGAGCTACGAGCAGTACTTC. Its protein is CASSFLAESYEQYF.

The chain combines TRBV4-1 with TRBJ1-1; the D gene is possibly TRBD1 (5 bases). Germline V gene lookup returns CDR1 MGHRA and CDR2 YSYEKL. The CDR3 is 15 residues long. V lost 3 bases and J lost 1, with 12 bases in between. The CDR3 reads CASSHVLTGNTEAFF. The CDR3 bases are TGCGCCAGCAGCCATGTTCTAACAGGGAACACTGAAGCTTTCTTT.

This chain links TRBV11-2 with TRBJ2-7, with 12 bases fitting TRBD2. The CDR3 is made up of 14 amino acids. Germline trimming cut 4 bases from V and 4 bases from J; bases unmatched to any gene: 2. Looked up from germline, CDR1 is SGHAT and CDR2 is FQNNGV. This CDR3 reads CASSYTSGGYEQYF. The CDR3 DNA sequence: TGTGCCAGCAGCTATACTAGCGGGGGGTACGAGCAGTACTTC.

The J gene is TRBJ1-1, the V gene TRBV10-3; a weak D match, TRBD1 (6 bases). This CDR3 comprises 14 residues. Germline-derived CDR1 and CDR2 are ENHRY and SYGVKD. V was cut by 5 bases and J by 1 base, with 11 bases left in between. In nucleotides, the CDR3 is TGTGCCATCAGTCTGGGACAAGAGAACACTGAAGCTTTCTTT. Protein product: CAISLGQENTEAFF.

This chain connects TRBV11-2 to TRBJ2-7; 9 bases map to TRBD1. V shed 4 bases and J 3 bases; nucleotides not matched to a gene: 19. CDR1 SGHAT and CDR2 FQNNGV come from the germline V gene. The CDR3 spans 19 residues. The CDR3 here is CASSSYEIWGGTGRYEQYF. The CDR3 DNA sequence: TGTGCCAGCAGCTCTTATGAGATATGGGGGGGGACAGGGCGCTACGAGCAGTACTTC. The full variable domain, rest sourced from reference TRBV11-2 and TRBJ2-7, is EAGVAQSPRYKIIEKRQSVAFWCNPISGHATLYWYQQILGQGPKLLIQFQNNGVVDDSQLPKDRFSAERLKGVDSTLKIQPAKLEDSAVYLCASSSYEIWGGTGRYEQYFGPGTRLTVT.

The chain uses TRBV7-2 and TRBJ1-6; 7 bases are shared with TRBD1. V lost 5 bases to trimming and J lost 8 bases; unmatched junction nucleotides: 9. Germline CDR1 and CDR2: SGHTA and FQGNSA. The CDR3 consists of 15 residues. CDR3 protein: CASSATGQTDSPLHF. As DNA, the CDR3 is TGTGCCAGCAGCGCAACGGGACAGACCGATTCACCCCTCCACTTT. The variable domain in full, with the rest retrieved from reference TRBV7-2 and TRBJ1-6, is GAGVSQSPSNKVTEKGKDVELRCDPISGHTALYWYRQSLGQGLEFLIYFQGNSAPDKSGLPSDRFSAERTGGSVSTLTIQRTQQEDSAVYLCASSATGQTDSPLHFGNGTRLTVT.

This chain links TRBV5-1 with TRBJ1-4, with D unclear. CDR1 SGHRS and CDR2 YFSETQ come from the germline V gene. Trimming removed 10 bases at V and 6 bases at J, with 19 bases between. The CDR3 is made up of 14 amino acids. In DNA form, the CDR3 reads TGCGCCTCAGCGGAAGGAGCTGGGGATGAAAAACTGTTTTTT. This gives the protein CASAEGAGDEKLFF. Filled out from reference TRBV5-1 and TRBJ1-4, the complete variable domain reads KAGVTQTPRYLIKTRGQQVTLSCSPISGHRSVSWYQQTPGQGLQFLFEYFSETQRNKGNFPGRFSGRQFSNSRSEMNVSTLELGDSALYLCASAEGAGDEKLFFGSGTQLSVL.

V and J are TRBV28 and TRBJ1-5, with 7 bases aligning to TRBD1. The CDR3 covers 15 residues. The germline CDR1 and CDR2 sequences are MDHEN and SYDVKM. The V gene end was trimmed by 2 bases and the J gene end by 6 bases; junction bases not matched to a gene: 7. CDR3 DNA sequence: TGTGCCAGCAGTTTAAGGACCCGGACAGGTCAGCCCCAGCATTTT. Translating it yields CASSLRTRTGQPQHF.

The chain links TRBV29-1 to TRBJ1-2; weak D call: TRBD1 (6 bases). The CDR3 loop spans 13 amino acids. Deletions cut 7 bases from V and 2 bases from J, with 14 bases between. Germline V gives CDR1 SQVTM, CDR2 ANQGSEA. The CDR3 region has the DNA TGCAGCGCTGGACAGAGATTGAACTATGGCTACACCTTC. Translating gives CSAGQRLNYGYTF. The full variable domain, with the rest looked up from reference TRBV29-1 and TRBJ1-2, is SAVISQKPSRDICQRGTSLTIQCQVDSQVTMMFWYRQQPGQSLTLIATANQGSEATYESGFVIDKFPISRPNLTFSTLTVSNMSPEDSSIYLCSAGQRLNYGYTFGSGTRLTVV.

A single count supports this clone. V and J are TRBV2 and TRBJ1-2; 8 bases line up with TRBD1. Per the germline V gene, CDR1 is SNHLY and CDR2 is FYNNEI. This CDR3 is built from 13 residues. With V trimmed by 6 bases and J by 4 bases, 4 bases remained unmatched. The CDR3 DNA sequence: TGTGCCAGCAGGTCGGGACAGGTCTATGGCTACACCTTC. This translates into CASRSGQVYGYTF.

J is TRBJ1-1 and V is TRBV10-3; D remains ambiguous. Per the germline V gene, CDR1 is ENHRY and CDR2 is SYGVKD. V was shortened by 3 bases and J by 6 bases, with 11 bases between the two germline ends. CDR3 size: 13 residues. DNA for the CDR3: TGTGCCATCAGTGACCGCACGGGATCTGAAGCTTTCTTT. Translated: CAISDRTGSEAFF.

This clone came up once. CDR3 amino acids: CASSGTGSWDYGYTF. The DNA of the CDR3 is TGTGCCAGCAGTGGAACAGGGAGTTGGGACTATGGCTACACCTTC. This chain connects TRBV27 to TRBJ1-2; D is possibly TRBD1 (6 bases). CDR1 and CDR2 (germline): MNHEY, SMNVEV (reference sequence). This CDR3 is 15 amino acids long. V lost 5 bases to trimming and J lost 3 bases, with 16 bases between them.

To note about this clone: Relative to the germline gene, one junction end is altered; a read error may explain this. The rearrangement uses TRBV7-7 and TRBJ2-3; 7 nucleotides line up with TRBD2. The CDR3 covers 14 residues. The germline CDR1 and CDR2 sequences are SSHAT and FNYEAQ (reference sequence). CDR3 nucleotides: TGTGCTAGCAGCGCAGGACTAGGCCCAGATACGCAGTATTTT. Amino acids: CASSAGLGPDTQYF.

The chain employs TRBV5-1 and TRBJ2-1, with TRBD2 matching 11 bases. This CDR3 has 16 residues. CDR1 and CDR2 (germline): SGHRS, YFSETQ. V gave up 4 bases and J gave up 6 bases; unmatched junction bases: 9. Here the CDR3 reads CASSQMTSGAPNEQFF. In DNA form, the CDR3 reads TGCGCCAGCAGCCAAATGACTAGCGGGGCCCCCAATGAGCAGTTCTTC.